A selection of T cell receptor beta chains follows, all from one sample in a study of STAT3 mutations in large granular lymphocyte leukemia. Sequencing used immunoSEQ multiplex PCR; TCRdb keeps in-frame clones, though not all of them. The sample lists approximately 3,200 clones, roughly 88% occurring once. Specimen: peripheral blood mononuclear cells. Receptor source: a man aged 35-49 years with T-cell large granular lymphocyte leukemia. Some clones in this sample may be carry-over from other donors' samples. Both conserved end residues are part of each CDR3. D genes are given only for firm matches. For some rows the clone size is stated as once, few or many, or as a class when expanded; others skip it.

len: 11; j_gene: TRBJ1-1; d_gene: NA; abundance: NA; v_gene: TRBV5-4; CDR3aa: CASSLNTEAFF; CDR3nt: TGTGCCAGCAGCCTGAACACTGAAGCTTTCTTT
len: 15; j_gene: TRBJ2-2; d_gene: NA; abundance: NA; v_gene: TRBV6-4; CDR3aa: CASSDSGDSSGELFF; CDR3nt: TGTGCCAGCAGTGACTCGGGGGACTCATCGGGGGAGCTGTTTTTT
len: 15; j_gene: TRBJ1-5; d_gene: NA; abundance: NA; v_gene: TRBV6-5; CDR3aa: CASSYSRDSNQPQHF; CDR3nt: TGTGCCAGCAGTTACTCACGGGATAGCAATCAGCCCCAGCATTTT
len: 15; j_gene: TRBJ2-1; d_gene: TRBD2; abundance: NA; v_gene: TRBV5-1; CDR3aa: CASSILAGGGNEQFF; CDR3nt: TGCGCCAGCAGCATCTTAGCGGGGGGTGGCAATGAGCAGTTCTTC
len: 14; j_gene: TRBJ2-4; d_gene: NA; abundance: once; v_gene: TRBV9; CDR3aa: CASGKDKSNPIQYF; CDR3nt: TGTGCCAGCGGAAAGGACAAGTCGAACCCCATTCAGTACTTC
len: 15; j_gene: TRBJ1-2; d_gene: NA; abundance: once; v_gene: TRBV5-1; CDR3aa: CASSLGRGLGYGYTF; CDR3nt: TGCGCCAGCAGCTTGGGCAGGGGCTTGGGCTATGGCTACACCTTC
len: 14; j_gene: TRBJ1-6; d_gene: NA; abundance: once; v_gene: TRBV9; CDR3aa: CASRQGLGNSPLHF; CDR3nt: TGTGCCAGCAGACAAGGGCTGGGGAATTCACCCCTCCACTTT
len: 14; j_gene: TRBJ2-5; d_gene: NA; abundance: NA; v_gene: TRBV4-1; CDR3aa: CASSPGQYKETQYF; CDR3nt: TGCGCCAGCAGCCCCGGACAGTATAAAGAGACCCAGTACTTC
len: 22; j_gene: TRBJ2-1; d_gene: NA; abundance: NA; v_gene: TRBV4-2; CDR3aa: CASSQRWVGGLFPLMSYNEQFF; CDR3nt: TGTGCCAGCAGCCAACGGTGGGTCGGGGGGCTATTCCCTTTAATGTCCTACAATGAGCAGTTCTTC
len: 11; j_gene: TRBJ1-1; d_gene: NA; abundance: NA; v_gene: TRBV6-9; CDR3aa: CASLPEAEAFF; CDR3nt: TGTGCCAGCCTCCCGGAGGCTGAAGCTTTCTTT
len: 14; j_gene: TRBJ2-7; d_gene: NA; abundance: NA; v_gene: TRBV19; CDR3aa: CASSPGRRSYEQYF; CDR3nt: TGTGCCAGTAGTCCAGGACGGCGCTCCTACGAGCAGTACTTC
len: 17; j_gene: TRBJ1-5; d_gene: NA; abundance: once; v_gene: TRBV4-1; CDR3aa: CASSHTWRNRRNQPQHF; CDR3nt: TGCGCCAGCAGCCACACTTGGAGGAACCGGCGCAATCAGCCCCAGCATTTT
len: 16; j_gene: TRBJ1-3; d_gene: NA; abundance: NA; v_gene: TRBV11-2; CDR3aa: CASSPSRRTSGNTIYF; CDR3nt: TGTGCCAGCAGCCCGTCCCGTAGGACCTCTGGAAACACCATATATTTT
len: 18; j_gene: TRBJ1-1; d_gene: TRBD1; abundance: NA; v_gene: TRBV10-3; CDR3aa: CAISESVSTGGRSTEAFF; CDR3nt: TGTGCCATCAGTGAGTCAGTTTCCACAGGGGGCAGGAGCACTGAAGCTTTCTTT
len: 12; j_gene: TRBJ1-6; d_gene: NA; abundance: NA; v_gene: TRBV6-1; CDR3aa: CAHSGGLSPLHF; CDR3nt: TGTGCCCACTCCGGGGGGCTTTCACCCCTCCACTTT
len: 14; j_gene: TRBJ1-1; d_gene: TRBD1; abundance: NA; v_gene: TRBV5-4; CDR3aa: CASTGGGMNTEAFF; CDR3nt: TGTGCCAGCACAGGGGGCGGCATGAACACTGAAGCTTTCTTT
len: 14; j_gene: TRBJ2-7; d_gene: NA; abundance: NA; v_gene: TRBV18; CDR3aa: CASSPPQGGGEQYF; CDR3nt: TGTGCCAGCTCACCACCACAAGGAGGGGGCGAGCAGTACTTC
len: 11; j_gene: TRBJ2-7; d_gene: NA; abundance: NA; v_gene: TRBV6-5; CDR3aa: CASSSGSRQYF; CDR3nt: TGTGCCAGCAGTTCAGGATCGCGGCAGTACTTC
len: 13; j_gene: TRBJ1-2; d_gene: NA; abundance: NA; v_gene: TRBV4-2; CDR3aa: CASSPDSKYGYTF; CDR3nt: TGTGCCAGCAGCCCCGACAGCAAATATGGCTACACCTTC
len: 16; j_gene: TRBJ1-1; d_gene: NA; abundance: NA; v_gene: TRBV5-1; CDR3aa: CASSLNQGFQNTEAFF; CDR3nt: TGCGCCAGCAGCTTGAACCAGGGGTTCCAGAACACTGAAGCTTTCTTT
len: 13; j_gene: TRBJ1-5; d_gene: NA; abundance: NA; v_gene: TRBV30; CDR3aa: CAWSGDLNQPQHF; CDR3nt: TGTGCCTGGAGCGGTGATCTCAATCAGCCCCAGCATTTT
len: 16; j_gene: TRBJ2-3; d_gene: NA; abundance: NA; v_gene: TRBV5-1; CDR3aa: CASSPNPRASTDTQYF; CDR3nt: TGCGCCAGCAGCCCAAACCCCAGGGCTAGCACAGATACGCAGTATTTT
len: 12; j_gene: TRBJ1-1; d_gene: TRBD1; abundance: NA; v_gene: TRBV30; CDR3aa: CAWTGGGYLAFF; CDR3nt: TGTGCCTGGACAGGGGGCGGTTACCTTGCTTTCTTT
len: 14; j_gene: TRBJ1-6; d_gene: NA; abundance: once; v_gene: TRBV18; CDR3aa: CASSPSGVNSPLHF; CDR3nt: TGTGCCAGCTCACCCTCCGGGGTTAATTCACCCCTCCACTTT
len: 16; j_gene: TRBJ1-2; d_gene: NA; abundance: NA; v_gene: TRBV6-5; CDR3aa: CASSYTARGDVSGYTF; CDR3nt: TGTGCCAGCAGTTACACGGCCAGGGGCGATGTTTCTGGCTACACCTTC
len: 17; j_gene: TRBJ2-7; d_gene: TRBD1; abundance: NA; v_gene: TRBV28; CDR3aa: CASSSSYEDRGTYEQYF; CDR3nt: TGTGCCAGCAGTTCCTCATACGAGGACAGGGGGACCTACGAGCAGTACTTC
len: 13; j_gene: TRBJ2-3; d_gene: NA; abundance: NA; v_gene: TRBV5-4; CDR3aa: CASSLAGPNTQYF; CDR3nt: TGTGCCAGCAGCTTGGCAGGCCCGAATACGCAGTATTTT
len: 16; j_gene: TRBJ1-5; d_gene: TRBD1; abundance: few; v_gene: TRBV15; CDR3aa: CATSTSRQGAIQPQHF; CDR3nt: TGTGCCACCAGCACTAGCCGACAGGGGGCTATTCAGCCCCAGCATTTT